The following is a TCR beta chain sequence with its context. Its antigen is unidentified. Data came from immunoSEQ multiplex PCR; TCRdb stores just in-frame clones and leaves some out. The sample includes roughly 44,000 clones, 70% to 80% of them seen just once. The data are from a study of radiotherapy plus CTLA-4 blockade in lung cancer. Study background: Across the patients, objective responses occurred in less than 20%, and disease control in approximately 30%. Overall study results and limits: After treatment with radiotherapy plus ipilimumab, TCR clones that came from the tumor expanded in blood. Early clonal dynamics of blood T cells, together with interferon-beta, were reported as the best response predictor.

The ends lost 7 bases at V and 4 bases at J; junction bases unmatched: 16. The CDR3 is 16 amino acids. The germline V gene has CDR1 SGHRS and CDR2 YFSETQ. This sequence was found in a human donor with non-small cell lung cancer who had stable disease on radiotherapy plus ipilimumab. Source: peripheral blood, taken from a patient treated with radiotherapy plus ipilimumab. This chain joins TRBV5-1 and TRBJ1-2; TRBD1 agrees at 7 bases. The CDR3 loop is CASQDEGAGVGYGYTF. CDR3 coding DNA: TGCGCCAGCCAGGACGAGGGGGCCGGGGTCGGCTATGGCTACACCTTC.